This is a list of T cell receptor beta chains from one sample in a study of blood T cell repertoires in COVID-19. The data were produced by immunoSEQ multiplex PCR, yet TCRdb's version contains in-frame clones alone and is incomplete. The repertoire holds around 100,000 clones, with roughly 69% as singletons. Sequencing was performed on peripheral blood. The receptors shown here come from a man at least 80 years old with acute or convalescent COVID-19. CDR3s include the opening cysteine and the closing phenylalanine or tryptophan. D genes are given only for firm matches. Where a row states a size, it is once, few, many or the class of an expanded clone; other rows omit it.

V gene	J gene	clone size	D gene	CDR3 DNA	CDR3 protein
TRBV29-1	TRBJ2-1	-	-	TGCAGCGTTGAAGAAAAGCGGGTAATCGAGATCTTC	CSVEEKRVIEIF
TRBV6-6	TRBJ2-1	-	TRBD1	TGTGCCAGCAGACCCGACAGGGGAAGAGGCAATGAGCAGTTCTTC	CASRPDRGRGNEQFF
TRBV25-1	TRBJ2-7	-	-	TGTGCCAGCAGTGAAAGGGGGGGCCACGAGCAGTACTTC	CASSERGGHEQYF
TRBV27	TRBJ2-7	-	-	TGTGCCAGCAGGGAGCTTGGTCGTTACGAGCAGTACTTC	CASRELGRYEQYF
TRBV4-1	TRBJ1-4	once	-	TGCGCCAGCAGCCAAGTTAGAGGGGGTTATGAAAAACTGTTTTTT	CASSQVRGGYEKLFF
TRBV7-2	TRBJ2-7	few	TRBD2	TGTGCCAGCAGTTCACGCCCGGGACTAGCGGGAGTCGAGCAGTACTTC	CASSSRPGLAGVEQYF
TRBV28	TRBJ2-1	-	TRBD2	TGTGCCAGCAGTTTAAGGCGTGCGGGAGGGTATCAGTTCTTC	CASSLRRAGGYQFF
TRBV18	TRBJ1-6	few	-	TGTGCCAGCTCTCCCCAGACCGGGAGTAGCTCACCCCTCCACTTT	CASSPQTGSSSPLHF
TRBV5-4	TRBJ2-5	few	TRBD2	TGTGCCAGCAGCTTGGGCGGGAGTATGGAGACCCAGTACTTC	CASSLGGSMETQYF
TRBV10-1	TRBJ1-2	few	-	TGCGCCAGCAGTGAGTCAAGGACATCCTATGGCTACACCTTC	CASSESRTSYGYTF
TRBV6-5	TRBJ2-7	-	TRBD2	TGTGCCAGCAGCAGCGGGAGGGCACGGGAGCAGTACTTC	CASSSGRAREQYF
TRBV29-1	TRBJ2-1	-	-	TGCAGCGTTGTAGACAGAACCCTCAATGAGCAGTTCTTC	CSVVDRTLNEQFF
TRBV6-1	TRBJ1-2	-	-	TGTGCCAGCAGTGATCGGTTCCCGTACACCTTC	CASSDRFPYTF
TRBV5-1	TRBJ2-3	-	-	TGCGCCAGCAGCTCGGGGGAGATTACAGATACGCAGTATTTT	CASSSGEITDTQYF
TRBV4-3	TRBJ2-1	-	TRBD2	TGCGCCAGCAGCCAAGATACCAGCGGGAGGGATGAGCAGTTCTTC	CASSQDTSGRDEQFF
TRBV27	TRBJ2-1	-	TRBD2	TGTGCCACCGTCGCTAGCGGGAGGGCTTGGGAGCAGTTCTTC	CATVASGRAWEQFF
TRBV5-6	TRBJ1-3	-	TRBD1	TGTGCCAGCAGCTTTACAGGGGGCTCTGGAAACACCATATATTTT	CASSFTGGSGNTIYF
TRBV14	TRBJ1-2	-	-	TGTGCCAGCAGCCGAGTCCAAGCGAACTATGGCTACACCTTC	CASSRVQANYGYTF
TRBV6-5	TRBJ1-2	once	-	TGTGCCAGCAGTAAGGGGGACAACAACTATGGCTACACCTTC	CASSKGDNNYGYTF
TRBV21-1	TRBJ1-2	once	-	TGTGCCAGCAGCAAATGGCTGGGGGGGACGAACTATGGCTACACCTTC	CASSKWLGGTNYGYTF
TRBV30	TRBJ2-5	-	TRBD2	TGTGCCTGGAGTGACCCACCGGGAGGGCTGGGTGAGACCCAGTACTTC	CAWSDPPGGLGETQYF
TRBV25-1	TRBJ1-6	-	-	TGTGCCAGCAGGATAACCGGGACTTATAATTCACCCCTCCACTTT	CASRITGTYNSPLHF
TRBV7-6	TRBJ1-3	-	TRBD1	TGTGCCAGCAGCCCTTTTACAGGGGGTGGAAACACCATATATTTT	CASSPFTGGGNTIYF
TRBV7-8	TRBJ2-3	-	-	TGTGCCAGCAGCCTTAGCGGAAGCACAGATACGCAGTATTTT	CASSLSGSTDTQYF
TRBV2	TRBJ1-1	-	-	TGTGCCAGCAGTGATATATTGAACACTGAAGCTTTCTTT	CASSDILNTEAFF
TRBV11-2	TRBJ2-5	-	TRBD1	TGTGCCAGCAGCTTAGAAACAGGGGAGAGAGGGACCCAGTACTTC	CASSLETGERGTQYF
TRBV9	TRBJ1-2	-	-	TGTGCCAGCAGCGCGCGGACAGATAGACTCTATGGCTACACCTTC	CASSARTDRLYGYTF
TRBV7-2	TRBJ2-3	-	-	TGTGCCAGCAGCCGAGCGGGAGATACGCAGTATTTT	CASSRAGDTQYF
TRBV9	TRBJ2-2	few	TRBD1	TGTGCCAGCAGCGTAAAGGACAGGGGTAACACCGGGGAGCTGTTTTTT	CASSVKDRGNTGELFF
TRBV10-3	TRBJ2-3	few	TRBD2	TGTGCCAGCACGGACGGGACTAGCGGCAGGAGAGCAGATACGCAGTATTTT	CASTDGTSGRRADTQYF
TRBV4-3	TRBJ1-6	-	-	TGCGCCAGCAGCCAAGATTGGGGGGAATCACCCCTCCACTTT	CASSQDWGESPLHF
TRBV23-1	TRBJ2-7	-	-	TGCGCCAGCAAGGGGACACCGAACTACGAGCAGTACTTC	CASKGTPNYEQYF
TRBV27	TRBJ2-7	-	TRBD2	TGTGCCAGCAGTTACACTAGCGGGGGGGCCTACGAGCAGTACTTC	CASSYTSGGAYEQYF
TRBV7-9	TRBJ2-1	-	TRBD1	TGTGCCAGCAGCGCCCCGGGACAGGGGCCAGGTGAGCAGTTCTTC	CASSAPGQGPGEQFF
TRBV10-1	TRBJ2-5	-	TRBD2	TGCGCCTCCCGGGGACTAGCGGGACCTCAAGAGACCCAGTACTTC	CASRGLAGPQETQYF
TRBV2	TRBJ2-7	few	TRBD1	TGTGCCAGCACCGAGGGCAGGGGGCTCTACGAGCAGTACTTC	CASTEGRGLYEQYF
TRBV7-2	TRBJ2-2	-	-	TGTGCCAGCAGCCGTCTACAGGGGAACACCGGGGAGCTGTTTTTT	CASSRLQGNTGELFF
TRBV11-3	TRBJ2-2	-	-	TGTGCCAGCAGCCCAAGCGGGTCGAACACCGGGGAGCTGTTTTTT	CASSPSGSNTGELFF
TRBV29-1	TRBJ1-1	-	TRBD1	TGCAGCGTGGCCGGGACAGAGAACACTGAAGCTTTCTTT	CSVAGTENTEAFF
TRBV9	TRBJ2-7	-	-	TGTGCCAGCAGCCCGAGGCCCAGTAACTCCTACGAGCAGTACTTC	CASSPRPSNSYEQYF
TRBV2	TRBJ2-2	-	-	TGTGCCAGCATGCCAGGACTAAACACCGGGGAGCTGTTTTTT	CASMPGLNTGELFF
TRBV11-2	TRBJ2-3	-	-	TGTGCCAGCAGCGTCACAGGATACGATACGCAGTATTTT	CASSVTGYDTQYF
TRBV18	TRBJ2-3	few	TRBD2	TGTGCCAGCTCACCACTCAGTTCGGGGGGAGATACGCAGTATTTT	CASSPLSSGGDTQYF
TRBV9	TRBJ2-1	-	-	TGTGCCAGCAGCGTTGGGCCCCCGGGGGAGCAGTTCTTC	CASSVGPPGEQFF
TRBV5-1	TRBJ2-2	-	-	TGCGCCAGCAGCTTGAGTTCATCGGGACTCAACACCGGGGAGCTGTTTTTT	CASSLSSSGLNTGELFF
TRBV7-2	TRBJ2-5	-	-	-	CASSLALRFGGLETQYF
TRBV7-9	TRBJ2-5	many	-	TGTGCCAGCAGCTTAGATGCGGGAACTCAAGAGACCCAGTACTTC	CASSLDAGTQETQYF
TRBV7-8	TRBJ2-3	-	-	TGTGCCAGCAGCTCCCTGGGGTGGGGAGGAGGAACAGATACGCAGTATTTT	CASSSLGWGGGTDTQYF
TRBV9	TRBJ2-1	-	-	TGTGCCAGCAGCGTAGGAGGAGGCCCACATAATAGCAATGAGCAGTTCTTC	CASSVGGGPHNSNEQFF
TRBV5-1	TRBJ1-1	-	-	TGCGCCAGCAGCTTGGCGGAACAGACCGTGAACACTGAAGCTTTCTTT	CASSLAEQTVNTEAFF
TRBV5-1	TRBJ1-5	-	-	TGCGCCAGCAGCTCCGGGGGTACGGATCAGCCCCAGCATTTT	CASSSGGTDQPQHF
TRBV11-1	TRBJ1-6	once	-	TGTGCCAGCAGCCCTAGGCCCGGCGATTCACCCCTCCACTTT	CASSPRPGDSPLHF